This T cell receptor (beta chain) was recorded in a study of spatial heterogeneity in lung cancer. The CDR3 is 21 residues long. CDR1 SNHLY and CDR2 FYNNEI come from the germline V gene. V lost 2 bases to trimming and J lost 2 bases, with 25 bases between them. Each CDR3 protein gets one entry after TCRdb re-called the 5' RACE reads with MiXCR. The sample lists some 5,000 distinct CDR3 sequences, approximately 33% occurring once. Time point specified: sample taken at primary tumor resection. Material for sequencing was whole RNA from tumor, nontumor lung or frozen PBMC, left unsorted. A word on this clonotype: This beta chain is off target for a library built for alpha chains, so its abundance means little.

The gene calls are TRBV2 and TRBJ2-6, with a weak D call TRBD1 (5 bases). Here the sequenced sample was PBMCs, taken at surgery. The clonotype originates from a female donor with early-stage non-small cell lung cancer. CDR3 DNA: TGTGCCAGCAGTGAAAGGCTGGGGAATACCCAGGGAATCCCTGGGGCCAACGTCCTGACTTTC. Encoded protein: CASSERLGNTQGIPGANVLTF.